This T cell receptor beta chain originates from a study of OX40 agonist ivuxolimab in advanced cancers. Study background: Every patient in dose escalation had hepatocellular carcinoma, melanoma, renal cell or head and neck cancer. Points from the study as a whole: Mean expanded clone counts were higher in CD8+ than CD4+ T cells. Normalized expansion of T-cell clones was also low for some nonresponders.

Assay used: immunoSEQ multiplex PCR; TCRdb lists only in-frame clones, some missing. This sample has approximately 100,000 clones, with around 85% found just once. On this clone: The antigen is undetermined.

In germline, CDR1 is SQVTM, CDR2 ANQGSEA. V shed 3 bases and J 8 bases; nucleotides not matched to a gene: 8. This CDR3 region has 13 residues. Sequenced material: CD4+ or CD8+ T cells sorted from blood, taken in a trial of the OX40 agonist ivuxolimab. The sequence came from an adult with an advanced solid tumor such as melanoma, head and neck, liver or kidney cancer. The rearrangement links TRBV29-1 to TRBJ1-2; TRBD1 agrees at 8 bases. This CDR3 reads CSVEPQGAEGYTF. CDR3 nucleotide sequence: TGCAGCGTTGAGCCTCAGGGGGCAGAGGGCTACACCTTC.